This is a list of T cell receptor beta chains from one sample in a study of Graves' ophthalmopathy and Graves' hyperthyroidism. TCRdb re-derived calls from the multiplex PCR reads in MiXCR, one entry per CDR3 protein. The sample yields hundreds of thousands of distinct CDR3 sequences, under 25% seen once. What was sequenced was peripheral blood. The receptor source for this set is a woman under 30 with stable Graves' hyperthyroidism. Each CDR3 is given with its conserved first and last residue. The D gene is left open where the match is weak. Clone size is shown for a subset of rows, as once, few, many or a class of expanded clone.

>TRBJ2-7|many|TRBV28|NA
CASRTNVLRYEQYF
TGTGCCAGCAGGACGAACGTTCTTCGCTACGAGCAGTACTTC
>TRBJ2-5|many|TRBV6-1|NA
CASSGPGQETQYF
TGTGCCAGCAGCGGTCCGGGGCAAGAGACCCAGTACTTC
>TRBJ1-6|NA|TRBV6-1|NA
CASSTAKSSYNSPLHF
TGTGCCAGCAGTACGGCAAAGAGCTCCTATAATTCACCCCTCCACTTT
>TRBJ1-2|many|TRBV12-3/TRBV12-4|NA
CASSLRDNYGYTF
TGTGCCAGCAGTTTAAGGGACAACTATGGCTACACCTTC
>TRBJ1-5|NA|TRBV12-3/TRBV12-4|NA
CASRFTEGQPQHF
TGTGCCAGCAGATTCACTGAGGGGCAGCCCCAGCATTTT
>TRBJ2-7|many|TRBV7-9|NA
CASSSTVSYEQYF
TGTGCCAGCAGTTCCACAGTGTCCTACGAGCAGTACTTC
>TRBJ1-3|many|TRBV6-2/TRBV6-3|NA
CASRPQYSGNTIYF
TGTGCCAGCAGACCACAGTACTCTGGAAACACCATATATTTT
>TRBJ2-5|many|TRBV7-2|NA
CASSPRGVWQTQYF
TGTGCCAGCAGCCCTAGGGGGGTCTGGCAGACCCAGTACTTC
>TRBJ2-7|many|TRBV4-1|NA
CASSQDHLDEQYF
TGCGCCAGCAGCCAAGACCATCTCGACGAGCAGTACTTC
>TRBJ1-1|many|TRBV6-1|NA
CASSATGRLTEAFF
TGTGCCAGCAGTGCCACAGGGAGACTAACTGAAGCTTTCTTT
>TRBJ1-6|many|TRBV6-1|NA
CASSTGTPLHF
TGTGCCAGCAGTACAGGAACCCCCCTCCACTTT
>TRBJ2-2|NA|TRBV6-5|NA
CASSSEQGPGELFF
TGTGCCAGCAGTTCCGAACAGGGCCCCGGGGAGCTGTTTTTT
>TRBJ2-7|NA|TRBV4-1|TRBD1
CASSRSGTGGGREWNPSYEQYF
TGCGCCAGCAGCCGGTCCGGGACAGGGGGCGGGAGGGAGTGGAACCCCTCCTACGAGCAGTACTTC
>TRBJ2-7|many|TRBV4-3|TRBD2
CASSQAIAGGYEQYF
TGCGCCAGCAGCCAAGCCATAGCGGGAGGTTACGAGCAGTACTTC
>TRBJ2-7|NA|TRBV6-2/TRBV6-3|TRBD1
CATLSTGGKEQYF
TGTGCCACCCTGTCGACAGGGGGGAAAGAGCAGTACTTC
>TRBJ2-7|few|TRBV4-2|NA
CASSQEPGQAYEQYF
TGTGCCAGCAGCCAAGAGCCAGGCCAGGCCTACGAGCAGTACTTC
>TRBJ1-2|many|TRBV30|NA
CAWGGPFYGYTF
TGTGCCTGGGGCGGGCCTTTCTATGGCTACACCTTC
>TRBJ1-6|many|TRBV6-1|NA
CASSAGYNSPLHF
TGTGCCAGCAGTGCGGGGTATAATTCACCCCTCCACTTT
>TRBJ1-2|many|TRBV10-1|NA
CASSPGTLYGYTF
TGCGCCAGCAGCCCCGGGACGCTCTATGGCTACACCTTC